One and the same sample provided the 5 T cell receptor beta chains below, sequenced in a study of blood T cell repertoires in COVID-19. Sequencing was performed with immunoSEQ multiplex PCR; in TCRdb, only in-frame clones are kept and a portion is missing. Seen here are almost 250,000 clones, roughly 89% observed once, and the top ten hold roughly 4%. The sequenced sample consisted of PBMCs or T cells enriched from blood (not recorded which). Receptors originate from a woman in her 30s who had recovered from COVID-19.

The chain joins TRBV19 to TRBJ2-7; 7 nucleotides line up with TRBD2. Germline CDR1 and CDR2: LNHDA and SQIVND (reference sequence). Unmatched junction bases numbered 8, after V lost 3 bases and J lost 3 bases. The CDR3 sequence is 15 residues long. The DNA of the CDR3 is TGTGCCAGTAGTATCGGGGGGAAGCCCTACTACGAGCAGTACTTC. Residues: CASSIGGKPYYEQYF.

This chain joins TRBV27 and TRBJ1-2; maybe TRBD1 (5 bases). Trimming removed 3 bases from V and 0 bases from J, with 5 bases in between. The germline V gene has CDR1 MNHEY and CDR2 SMNVEV (reference sequence). This CDR3 comprises 13 residues. The CDR3 sequence is CASSLTANYGYTF. DNA for the CDR3: TGTGCCAGCAGTTTGACAGCTAACTATGGCTACACCTTC.

J is TRBJ1-6 and V is TRBV4-2; no reliable D call. CDR1 is LGHNA and CDR2 is YNFKEQ in the germline V gene. V lost 0 bases, J lost 10 bases, and 10 bases lay in between. The CDR3 sequence is 14 residues long. CDR3: CASSQDGSFSPLHF. The CDR3 nucleotides are TGTGCCAGCAGCCAAGATGGCTCGTTCTCACCCCTCCACTTT.

CDR3 nucleotides: TGTGCCAGCTCACCTCTCCCCAACACTGAAGCTTTCTTT. It encodes CASSPLPNTEAFF. The V and J genes are TRBV18 and TRBJ1-1; D is unresolved. CDR3 length equals 13 residues. Trimming left V 3 bases short and J 2 bases short, with 7 bases between. Looked up from germline, CDR1 is KGHSH and CDR2 is LQKENI.

The chain couples TRBV28 to TRBJ2-7; 9 bases align to TRBD2. The length of the CDR3 is 15 residues. CDR1 MDHEN and CDR2 SYDVKM come from the germline V gene. The ends lost 8 bases at V and 4 bases at J; junction bases unmatched: 12. The CDR3 DNA is TGTGCCAGCGTCGCGGCGGGAGGGCCCAGATACGAGCAGTACTTC. This translates into CASVAAGGPRYEQYF.